This is a list of T cell receptor beta chains from one sample in a study of T cell responses to AZD1222 COVID-19 vaccine. Measured with immunoSEQ multiplex PCR; TCRdb has only the in-frame clones, and not every one. The table has approximately 150,000 clones, 94% seen once. The specimen was peripheral blood, collected on day 0 of AZD1222 vaccination. Source of these receptors: an adult in good health. Each CDR3 is given with its conserved first and last residue. D genes are given only for firm matches. Size tells how often a clone was seen (once, few, many) or the class of an expanded clone, and some rows leave it out.

abundance: .
v_gene: TRBV6-5
j_gene: TRBJ1-3
d_gene: .
CDR3nt: TGTGCCAGCAGCGCACCTGGAAACACCATATATTTT
CDR3aa: CASSAPGNTIYF

abundance: .
v_gene: TRBV2
j_gene: TRBJ1-3
d_gene: TRBD1
CDR3nt: TGTGCCAGCTGGGCCCAAGACAGGGAGGCTGGAAACACCATATATTTT
CDR3aa: CASWAQDREAGNTIYF

abundance: .
v_gene: TRBV5-5
j_gene: TRBJ1-1
d_gene: .
CDR3nt: TGTGCCAGCAGCTTGGGTGTCAGCACACCCGCCGAGAACACTGAAGCTTTCTTT
CDR3aa: CASSLGVSTPAENTEAFF

abundance: .
v_gene: TRBV7-8
j_gene: TRBJ1-3
d_gene: .
CDR3nt: TGTGCCAGCAGCGCCGGGGGTTGGCGGACAGTGCCCTCTGGAAACACCATATATTTT
CDR3aa: CASSAGGWRTVPSGNTIYF

abundance: once
v_gene: TRBV3-1/TRBV3-2
j_gene: TRBJ2-3
d_gene: .
CDR3nt: TGTGCCAGCAGCCAAGGGACCCTTTCTAGCACAGATACGCAGTATTTT
CDR3aa: CASSQGTLSSTDTQYF

abundance: .
v_gene: TRBV6-5
j_gene: TRBJ1-5
d_gene: .
CDR3nt: TGTGCCAGCAGGACGACGGCGGCGCCCCAGCATTTT
CDR3aa: CASRTTAAPQHF

abundance: .
v_gene: TRBV10-3
j_gene: TRBJ2-5
d_gene: .
CDR3nt: TGTGCCATCAGATCTCAGGGGGGCCTACAAGAGACCCAGTACTTC
CDR3aa: CAIRSQGGLQETQYF

abundance: .
v_gene: TRBV9
j_gene: TRBJ2-5
d_gene: .
CDR3nt: TGTGCCAGCAGCGTAGGGCCGTTAACGTACCAAGAGACCCAGTACTTC
CDR3aa: CASSVGPLTYQETQYF

abundance: .
v_gene: TRBV10-3
j_gene: TRBJ2-2
d_gene: .
CDR3nt: TGTGCCATCAGTATCCAGGGGAACACCGGGGAGCTGTTTTTT
CDR3aa: CAISIQGNTGELFF

abundance: .
v_gene: TRBV27
j_gene: TRBJ2-1
d_gene: .
CDR3nt: TGTGCCAGCCGGAGGGGGACTACCTCCTACAATGAGCAGTTCTTC
CDR3aa: CASRRGTTSYNEQFF

abundance: .
v_gene: TRBV18
j_gene: TRBJ1-4
d_gene: .
CDR3nt: TGTGCCAGCTCACCGAACCTTAATGAAAAACTGTTTTTT
CDR3aa: CASSPNLNEKLFF

abundance: .
v_gene: TRBV7-8
j_gene: TRBJ1-1
d_gene: TRBD1
CDR3nt: TGTGCCAGCAGCTTAGCGTACAGGGGAGGGAACACTGAAGCTTTCTTT
CDR3aa: CASSLAYRGGNTEAFF

abundance: .
v_gene: TRBV5-1
j_gene: TRBJ2-3
d_gene: .
CDR3nt: TGCGCCAGCAGCTTAGGAGCCACAGATACGCAGTATTTT
CDR3aa: CASSLGATDTQYF

abundance: .
v_gene: TRBV5-1
j_gene: TRBJ1-3
d_gene: .
CDR3nt: TGCGCCAGCAGCAACCGGAGCTCTGGAAACACCATATATTTT
CDR3aa: CASSNRSSGNTIYF

abundance: .
v_gene: TRBV3-1/TRBV3-2
j_gene: TRBJ1-6
d_gene: .
CDR3nt: TGTGCCAGCAGCCAAGGGGATTACCATAATTCACCCCTCCACTTT
CDR3aa: CASSQGDYHNSPLHF

abundance: .
v_gene: TRBV24-1
j_gene: TRBJ2-3
d_gene: TRBD1
CDR3nt: TGTGCCACCAGTGATTCATACTCCGGGACAGGGTCAGATACGCAGTATTTT
CDR3aa: CATSDSYSGTGSDTQYF

abundance: .
v_gene: TRBV14
j_gene: TRBJ2-1
d_gene: .
CDR3nt: TGTGCCAGCAGCCGCGGACAGAATTACAATGAGCAGTTCTTC
CDR3aa: CASSRGQNYNEQFF

abundance: .
v_gene: TRBV7-2
j_gene: TRBJ2-5
d_gene: .
CDR3nt: TGTGCCAGCAGCTTATTCAGGTCGGAGACCCAGTACTTC
CDR3aa: CASSLFRSETQYF

abundance: .
v_gene: TRBV7-8
j_gene: TRBJ1-4
d_gene: .
CDR3nt: TGTGCCAGCAGCCGACTCGGGGAAAAACTGTTTTTT
CDR3aa: CASSRLGEKLFF

abundance: .
v_gene: TRBV9
j_gene: TRBJ1-1
d_gene: .
CDR3nt: TGTGCCAGCAGCGTAGGCCGGAACACTGAAGCTTTCTTT
CDR3aa: CASSVGRNTEAFF

abundance: .
v_gene: TRBV19
j_gene: TRBJ1-5
d_gene: TRBD1
CDR3nt: TGTGCCAGTAGTATAGAGGGGACAGGGATTTATAGCAATCAGCCCCAGCATTTT
CDR3aa: CASSIEGTGIYSNQPQHF

abundance: .
v_gene: TRBV11-2
j_gene: TRBJ2-1
d_gene: TRBD2
CDR3nt: TGTGCCAGCAGCCCGGGCGGGGGGCAGTTACTTAACAATGAGCAGTTCTTC
CDR3aa: CASSPGGGQLLNNEQFF

abundance: .
v_gene: TRBV10-1
j_gene: TRBJ1-6
d_gene: .
CDR3nt: TGCGCCAGCAGTGACGGGGGTAATTCACCCCTCCACTTT
CDR3aa: CASSDGGNSPLHF

abundance: .
v_gene: TRBV18
j_gene: TRBJ2-3
d_gene: TRBD2
CDR3nt: TGTGCCAGCTCACTTGGACTAGCGGGAGGCGGAGCAGATACGCAGTATTTT
CDR3aa: CASSLGLAGGGADTQYF

abundance: .
v_gene: TRBV2
j_gene: TRBJ1-5
d_gene: TRBD1
CDR3nt: TGTGCCAGCAGAGACCACAGGGGGACGGGCAATCAGCCCCAGCATTTT
CDR3aa: CASRDHRGTGNQPQHF

abundance: .
v_gene: TRBV7-2
j_gene: TRBJ1-5
d_gene: .
CDR3nt: TGTGCCAGCAGCTTAGGGCCTCAGGGGCAGCCCCAGCATTTT
CDR3aa: CASSLGPQGQPQHF

abundance: .
v_gene: TRBV19
j_gene: TRBJ2-1
d_gene: TRBD2
CDR3nt: TGTGCCACCCTAAGCGGGGGGGCCGCCAATGAGCAGTTCTTC
CDR3aa: CATLSGGAANEQFF

abundance: once
v_gene: TRBV19
j_gene: TRBJ2-1
d_gene: .
CDR3nt: TGTGCCAGTAGTGGCGTAAGCTCCTACAATGAGCAGTTCTTC
CDR3aa: CASSGVSSYNEQFF

abundance: .
v_gene: TRBV5-6
j_gene: TRBJ1-1
d_gene: TRBD1
CDR3nt: TGTGCCAGCAGCCCTCAGGGGGCGGGAAACACTGAAGCTTTCTTT
CDR3aa: CASSPQGAGNTEAFF

abundance: .
v_gene: TRBV6-1
j_gene: TRBJ1-5
d_gene: TRBD1
CDR3nt: TGTGCCAGCAGTGAAGACAGGGGTCATCAGCCCCAGCATTTT
CDR3aa: CASSEDRGHQPQHF

abundance: once
v_gene: TRBV5-4
j_gene: TRBJ1-2
d_gene: .
CDR3nt: TGTGCCAGCAGCTGGGCCGGGACACCCTATGGCTACACCTTC
CDR3aa: CASSWAGTPYGYTF

abundance: .
v_gene: TRBV6-2/TRBV6-3
j_gene: TRBJ1-1
d_gene: .
CDR3nt: TGTGCCAGCAGTTACTCGATTGTGTTCGGGGGCTGGAACACTGAAGCTTTCTTT
CDR3aa: CASSYSIVFGGWNTEAFF

abundance: few
v_gene: TRBV6-5
j_gene: TRBJ1-4
d_gene: .
CDR3nt: TGTGCCAGCAGTTATTCAGGGGTGGTTGCAGAAAAACTGTTTTTT
CDR3aa: CASSYSGVVAEKLFF

abundance: .
v_gene: TRBV7-2
j_gene: TRBJ2-2
d_gene: .
CDR3nt: TGTGCCAGCAGCTTAGATGTCTCTGTAACCGGGGAGCTGTTTTTT
CDR3aa: CASSLDVSVTGELFF

abundance: .
v_gene: TRBV2
j_gene: TRBJ2-5
d_gene: .
CDR3nt: TGTGCCAGCAGGGGAGACCGGACGGAATCGGCTTACTTC
CDR3aa: CASRGDRTESAYF

abundance: .
v_gene: TRBV6-1
j_gene: TRBJ1-1
d_gene: .
CDR3nt: TGTGCCAGCAGTGAAGTACTGGGACGGAACACTGAAGCTTTCTTT
CDR3aa: CASSEVLGRNTEAFF